The 11 T cell receptor beta chains below all came from one sample that was sequenced in a study of OX40 agonist ivuxolimab in advanced cancers. The assay was immunoSEQ multiplex PCR, and TCRdb's table has in-frame clones only and misses some. The sample has 80,000 to 85,000 clones, roughly 80% seen once. The sample consisted of CD4+ or CD8+ T cells sorted from blood, taken in a trial of the OX40 agonist ivuxolimab. These receptors were taken from an adult with an advanced solid tumor such as melanoma, head and neck, liver or kidney cancer.

This clone has more than one count but fewer than ten. V usage is TRBV19 and J usage is TRBJ1-5; D gene ambiguous. V was shortened by 3 bases and J by 5 bases, with 8 bases between the two germline ends. The germline V gene encodes CDR1 LNHDA and CDR2 SQIVND (reference sequence). The CDR3 extends over 13 amino acids. The CDR3 protein is CASSIWNDQPQHF. CDR3 sequence (DNA): TGTGCCAGTAGTATCTGGAATGATCAGCCCCAGCATTTT.

CDR3 nucleotide sequence: TGTGCCAGCAGTTCAAGACAGGGGGTCTCCTACGAGCAGTACTTC. This translates into CASSSRQGVSYEQYF. This chain connects TRBV27 to TRBJ2-7; TRBD1 matches 9 bases. The germline gives CDR1 MNHEY, CDR2 SMNVEV (reference sequence). The CDR3 totals 15 residues. V was clipped by 4 bases and J by 0 bases; unmatched bases: 4.

Notes on this clone: This specimen includes other DNA sequences encoding the same CDR3. The chain is built from TRBV10-3 and TRBJ2-3, with 10 bases matching TRBD1. This CDR3 contains 17 residues. V gave up 7 bases and J gave up 0 bases; unmatched junction bases: 10. CDR1 and CDR2 from the germline V gene are ENHRY and SYGVKD. CDR3 DNA: TGTGCCATCATGGGACAGGGGAGAGGGGTGAGCACAGATACGCAGTATTTT. This gives the protein CAIMGQGRGVSTDTQYF.

CDR3 sequence reads: CASSFTSTHRGTQYF. For the CDR3, the DNA is TGTGCCAGCAGTTTCACTAGCACCCATAGGGGGACCCAGTACTTC. The rearrangement uses TRBV28 and TRBJ2-5; tentatively, D is TRBD2 (6 bases). The V and J ends lost 3 bases and 7 bases respectively, with 18 bases between them. CDR3 length: 15 residues. Looked up from germline, CDR1 is MDHEN and CDR2 is SYDVKM.

The CDR3 sequence: CASSQEGEREVHNEQFF. In DNA, the CDR3 is TGTGCCAGCAGCCAAGAGGGGGAGCGGGAGGTCCACAATGAGCAGTTCTTC. The chain uses TRBV4-2 and TRBJ2-1, with TRBD2 matching 9 bases. CDR1 and CDR2 from the germline V gene are LGHNA and YNFKEQ. Trimming removed 0 bases from V and 5 bases from J; junction bases left unmatched: 8. This CDR3 spans 17 amino acids.

CDR3 DNA sequence: TGTGCCAGTATGCCATATCGGGACTCAGCAGGCACTGAAGCTTTCTTT. It encodes CASMPYRDSAGTEAFF. The gene calls are TRBV19 and TRBJ1-1; TRBD1 might be the D (5 bases). Germline CDR1 reads LNHDA; CDR2 reads SQIVND (reference sequence). The CDR3 is 16 residues long. Trimming left V 7 bases short and J 4 bases short, with 22 bases between. Combining the CDR3 with reference TRBV19 and TRBJ1-1 gives the whole variable domain DGGITQSPKYLFRKEGQNVTLSCEQNLNHDAMYWYRQDPGQGLRLIYYSQIVNDFQKGDIAEGYSVSREKKESFPLTVTSAQKNPTAFYLCASMPYRDSAGTEAFFGQGTRLTVV.

The V gene is TRBV30, the J gene TRBJ2-1; 8 bases map to TRBD2. The germline V gene has CDR1 GTSNPN and CDR2 SVGIG (reference sequence). This CDR3 region has 13 residues. V was pared by 5 bases and J by 4 bases, with 4 bases of the junction left unmatched. The CDR3 here is CAWGLATYNEQFF. The CDR3 nucleotides read TGTGCCTGGGGACTAGCCACTTACAATGAGCAGTTCTTC.

This chain joins TRBV29-1 and TRBJ1-2, with 7 bases lining up with TRBD1. The ends lost 5 bases at V and 1 base at J; junction bases unmatched: 4. The CDR3 has 13 amino acids. Germline CDR1 is SQVTM and CDR2 is ANQGSEA. The CDR3 DNA reads TGCAGCGTTCGGACAGGTCTTAACTATGGCTACACCTTC. This codes for CSVRTGLNYGYTF.

This chain connects TRBV27 to TRBJ2-7, with 11 bases lining up with TRBD1. V shed 6 bases and J 7 bases; nucleotides not matched to a gene: 8. This CDR3 has 14 amino acids. The germline V gene has CDR1 MNHEY and CDR2 SMNVEV (reference sequence). CDR3 coding DNA: TGTGCCAGCAGCCCGGACAGGGGGCCGAGAGAGCAGTACTTC. The encoded protein is CASSPDRGPREQYF.

The chain recombines TRBV4-2 with TRBJ2-1; 8 bases are a match to TRBD2. CDR1 and CDR2 (germline): LGHNA, YNFKEQ. V trimming: 3 bases; J trimming: 4 bases; junction bases outside the gene matches: 14. The CDR3 is made up of 18 amino acids. CDR3 coding DNA: TGTGCCAGCAGCCACCGAGGACTAGCAGAGGGGCCATACAATGAGCAGTTCTTC. Amino acid sequence: CASSHRGLAEGPYNEQFF.

The chain combines TRBV18 with TRBJ1-5; D remains ambiguous. V lost 2 bases to trimming and J lost 5 bases, with 7 bases between them. The CDR3 runs to 13 residues. Germline loops: CDR1 KGHSH, CDR2 LQKENI. As DNA, the CDR3 is TGTGCCAGCTCACCATTTTGGGATCAGCCCCAGCATTTT. Encoded protein: CASSPFWDQPQHF.